The TCR beta chain described here comes from a study of control samples from healthy donors and cancer patients. The repertoire was sequenced with immunoSEQ multiplex PCR; TCRdb's copy has only in-frame clones and lacks some. The repertoire includes more than 85,000 clones, about four fifths of them detected once, and roughly 13% sits in the top ten. Germline lookup yields CDR1 LGHNA and CDR2 YNFKEQ. V was pared by 0 bases and J by 6 bases, with 3 bases of the junction left unmatched. This CDR3 has 16 residues. The sequence was obtained from a woman between 50 and 59 years old in good health. The chain has TRBV4-2 and TRBJ2-4; 12 bases line up with TRBD2. Specimen: blood. The CDR3 spells CASSQETSGGRNIQYF. In DNA form, the CDR3 reads TGTGCCAGCAGCCAAGAAACTAGCGGGGGGAGAAACATTCAGTACTTC.